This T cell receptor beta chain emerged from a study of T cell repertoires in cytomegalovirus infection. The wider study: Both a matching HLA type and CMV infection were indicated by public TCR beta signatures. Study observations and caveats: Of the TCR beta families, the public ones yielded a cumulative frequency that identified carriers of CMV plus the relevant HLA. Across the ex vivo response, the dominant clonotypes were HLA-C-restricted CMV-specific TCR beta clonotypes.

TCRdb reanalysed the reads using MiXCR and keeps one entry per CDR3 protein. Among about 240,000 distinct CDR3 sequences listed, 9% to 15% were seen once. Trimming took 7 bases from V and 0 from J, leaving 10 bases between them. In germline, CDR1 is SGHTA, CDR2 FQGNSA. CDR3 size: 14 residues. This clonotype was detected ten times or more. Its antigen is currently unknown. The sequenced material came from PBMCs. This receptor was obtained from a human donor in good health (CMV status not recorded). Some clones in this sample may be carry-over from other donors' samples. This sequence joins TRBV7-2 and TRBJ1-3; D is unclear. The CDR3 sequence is CASTLHSSGNTIYF. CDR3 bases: TGTGCCAGCACCCTACACTCCTCTGGAAACACCATATATTTT.